These 26 T cell receptor beta chains came from one sample sequenced in a study of naive and memory T cell subsets (dated by TCRdb to about 2017). The library was prepared using UMI-ligation and nested PCR. TCRdb records Illumina MiSeq as the sequencer. The beta constant-region primer was an equimolar mix of two oligonucleotides covering both TRBC1 and TRBC2. Four rounds of PCR were used to amplify ligated cDNA, with nested alpha and beta constant-region primers being used together with the SP2 primer. TCRdb took the public reads, trimmed them with fastp at Q25, ran MiXCR for clone calling and kept in-frame beta chains. Entries are consolidated by CDR3 protein sequence, retaining the most common genes and DNA. The table for this sample lists just over 80,000 distinct CDR3 sequences; roughly 9.3% of them were counted only once. The biggest ten clones account for around 1.3% of the sample. The sequencing sample was made of naive CD8+ T cells from blood. The sample's cell subset or site label, in plain terms: naive T cells, CD45RA high CD27+. The receptors were sampled from a human donor in good health.

There are a few counts of this clonotype. This chain links TRBV12-3 or TRBV12-4 with TRBJ1-1; D not certain. Trimming pared 6 bases from V and 0 bases from J, leaving 2 bases between. The CDR3 sequence is 11 residues long. The CDR3 loop reads CASRVNTEAFF. In DNA form, the CDR3 reads TGTGCCAGCAGGGTGAACACTGAAGCTTTCTTT.

The CDR3 spells CASSVPGDTPREQYF. The CDR3 coding sequence is TGTGCCAGCAGCGTTCCGGGGGACACACCGAGGGAGCAGTACTTC. The chain uses TRBV21-1 and TRBJ2-7; TRBD1 is the table's D call, not checked against the DNA. TRBV21-1 is marked as a pseudogene. This CDR3 spans 15 amino acids.

This clonotype was seen at least ten times. V usage is TRBV15 and J usage is TRBJ1-1; maybe TRBD1 (5 bases). V gave up 6 bases and J gave up 2 bases, with 19 bases separating them. Germline V CDR1 and CDR2: LNHNV, YYDKDF (reference sequence). The CDR3 extends over 16 amino acids. CDR3 in amino acids: CATRRTEQGANTEAFF. The CDR3 nucleotides read TGTGCCACCAGAAGAACTGAACAAGGGGCTAACACTGAAGCTTTCTTT. Variable domain in full (rest from reference TRBV15 and TRBJ1-1): DAMVIQNPRYQVTQFGKPVTLSCSQTLNHNVMYWYQQKSSQAPKLLFHYYDKDFNNEADTPDNFQSRRPNTSFCFLDIRSPGLGDTAMYLCATRRTEQGANTEAFFGQGTRLTVV.

This chain connects TRBV12-3 or TRBV12-4 to TRBJ2-1, with D possibly matching TRBD2 (5 bases). The CDR3 covers 14 residues. V was cut by 1 base and J by 6 bases, with 10 bases left in between. The CDR3 bases are TGTGCCAGCAGTTTAGGGGAGCTAGGCAATGAGCAGTTCTTC. Its translation is CASSLGELGNEQFF.

This clonotype was seen ten or more times. CDR3 sequence: CASSAGSGTLYEQYF. The CDR3 nucleotides read TGTGCCAGCAGCGCCGGTAGCGGGACACTCTACGAGCAGTACTTC. The chain uses TRBV9 and TRBJ2-7, with 8 bases that match TRBD2. V dropped 3 bases and J dropped 3; count of bases not matched to a gene: 8. This CDR3 spans 15 amino acids. Germline V gene sequence: CDR1 SGDLS, CDR2 YYNGEE. Full variable domain (outside the CDR3, taken from reference TRBV9 and TRBJ2-7): DSGVTQTPKHLITATGQRVTLRCSPRSGDLSVYWYQQSLDQGLQFLIQYYNGEERAKGNILERFSAQQFPDLHSELNLSSLELGDSALYFCASSAGSGTLYEQYFGPGTRLTVT.

A few counts support this clonotype. This chain joins TRBV20-1 and TRBJ2-1; TRBD2 is a possible D gene (6 bases). Germline lookup yields CDR1 DFQATT and CDR2 SNEGSKA (reference sequence). The length of the CDR3 is 17 residues. The germline V and J ends were trimmed by 0 bases and 3 bases, with 18 bases remaining between them. The CDR3 DNA sequence: TGCAGTGCTAGAGACCGCCGATCGGGGGACTTCTACAATGAGCAGTTCTTC. It encodes CSARDRRSGDFYNEQFF.

This clonotype showed up just a few times. The CDR3 coding sequence is TGTGCCAGCAGTTACGGGGGAGGCAGCTCCCCCTACTTCTTC. It translates to CASSYGGGSSPYFF. This chain links TRBV6-5 with TRBJ2-1; tentative D call: TRBD2 (6 bases). V was pared by 2 bases and J by 16 bases, with 21 bases between. The CDR3 totals 14 residues. Per germline, CDR1 MNHEY and CDR2 SVGAGI.

The chain combines TRBV7-2 with TRBJ2-5; 9 bases are a match to TRBD2. Germline values: CDR1 SGHTA, CDR2 FQGNSA. V trimming: 5 bases; J trimming: 4 bases; junction bases outside the gene matches: 20. The CDR3 is 19 amino acids. This CDR3 reads CASSRTAGTSPPAGETQYF. Written as DNA, the CDR3 is TGTGCCAGCAGCCGCACCGCCGGGACTAGCCCACCGGCGGGAGAGACCCAGTACTTC.

This clonotype has ten or more counts. The chain joins TRBV13 to TRBJ2-1; D possibly corresponds to TRBD2 (5 bases). The CDR3 spans 16 residues. Trimming left V 5 bases short and J 0 bases short, with 14 bases between. CDR1 is PRHDT, CDR2 FYEKMQ, per germline (reference sequence). CDR3 in amino acids: CASSNVAGSSYNEQFF. Here the CDR3 DNA reads TGTGCCAGCAGCAACGTGGCGGGCAGCTCCTACAATGAGCAGTTCTTC.

This clonotype was found a few times. This chain joins TRBV28 and TRBJ2-4; tentatively, D is TRBD1 (6 bases). The germline V gene encodes CDR1 MDHEN and CDR2 SYDVKM. The germline V and J ends were trimmed by 6 bases and 1 base, with 16 bases remaining between them. The CDR3 spans 16 residues. In DNA, the CDR3 is TGTGCCAGCAGCCGTAACAGGGCAATGGCCAAAAACATTCAGTACTTC. It translates to CASSRNRAMAKNIQYF.

This clonotype was counted between two and nine times. This chain uses TRBV4-1 with TRBJ2-7, with no clear D. CDR1 MGHRA and CDR2 YSYEKL come from the germline V gene. This CDR3 is built from 13 residues. Trimming pared 0 bases from V and 3 bases from J, leaving 6 bases between. This CDR3 is CASSQEIYYEQYF. The CDR3 coding sequence is TGCGCCAGCAGCCAAGAAATCTACTACGAGCAGTACTTC.

Notes on this clonotype: At one boundary the junction diverges from the germline segment, which might be a read error. V is TRBV28 and J is TRBJ2-5, with 10 bases matching TRBD1. Germline V lookup: CDR1 MDHEN, CDR2 SYDVKM. CDR3 length: 21 residues. In DNA form, the CDR3 reads TGTGCCAGCAGTTCCCCTCGGACACCCCCCCCGACAGGGGGCCGCCAAGAGACCCGGTACTTC. Protein: CASSSPRTPPPTGGRQETRYF. The full variable domain, its missing parts supplied by reference TRBV28 and TRBJ2-5, is DVKVTQSSRYLVKRTGEKVFLECVQDMDHENMFWYRQDPGLGLRLIYFSYDVKMKEKGDIPEGYSVSREKKERFSLILESASTNQTSMYLCASSSPRTPPPTGGRQETRYFGPGTRLLVL.

This clonotype was recorded a few times. J is TRBJ2-2 and V is TRBV4-1; possibly TRBD2 for D (6 bases). The V end lost 0 bases, the J end lost 1 base, and 18 bases lay between the germline ends. Germline loops: CDR1 MGHRA, CDR2 YSYEKL. CDR3 length: 19 residues. The CDR3 protein is CASSQDRTGVIGNTGELFF. The CDR3 DNA reads TGCGCCAGCAGCCAAGATAGAACGGGAGTCATCGGGAACACCGGGGAGCTGTTTTTT.

This clonotype was seen at least ten times. The chain combines TRBV7-6 with TRBJ2-7; D is possibly TRBD2 (5 bases). The ends were cut back, 3 bases at V and 3 bases at J, with 15 bases in the middle. Germline CDR1 reads SGHVS; CDR2 reads FNYEAQ. This CDR3 is 15 amino acids long. The CDR3: CASSFSEGSYYEQYF. CDR3 nucleotides: TGTGCCAGCAGCTTCTCCGAGGGTTCCTACTACGAGCAGTACTTC.

This clonotype was observed at least ten times. This chain connects TRBV29-1 to TRBJ2-2; D ambiguous. CDR3 length equals 11 residues. CDR1 SQVTM and CDR2 ANQGSEA come from the germline V gene. V was clipped by 6 bases and J by 5 bases, with 7 bases between them. The CDR3 reads CSVEQTGELFF. The CDR3 DNA reads as TGCAGCGTCGAGCAAACCGGGGAGCTGTTTTTT.

V and J are TRBV2 and TRBJ1-1; possibly TRBD1 for D (5 bases). Trimming stripped 8 bases from V and 4 bases from J, with 20 bases between. The CDR3 totals 15 residues. The germline CDR1 and CDR2 sequences are SNHLY and FYNNEI. The CDR3 here is CASLDLRGGATEAFF. CDR3 DNA sequence: TGTGCCAGCCTCGATTTACGGGGGGGTGCCACTGAAGCTTTCTTT.

This clonotype was observed at least ten times. The rearrangement joins TRBV29-1 to TRBJ2-7, with 13 bases identical to TRBD2. Germline lookup yields CDR1 SQVTM and CDR2 ANQGSEA. The CDR3 spans 14 residues. V lost 5 bases, J lost 2 bases, and 3 bases stayed unmatched. CDR3 sequence (DNA): TGCAGCGTTACTAGCGGGAGGGCCACCTACGAGCAGTACTTC. This sequence encodes CSVTSGRATYEQYF.

V is TRBV20-1 and J is TRBJ2-1; no definite D call. Trimming took off 1 base at V and 7 bases at J, with 5 bases between the two ends. The CDR3 is made up of 11 amino acids. Per the germline V gene, CDR1 is DFQATT and CDR2 is SNEGSKA (reference sequence). The CDR3 loop is CSARVANEQFF. The CDR3 coding sequence is TGCAGTGCTAGAGTAGCTAATGAGCAGTTCTTC.

The J gene is TRBJ2-5, the V gene TRBV4-3, with a tentative D call TRBD2 (5 bases). Germline CDR1 reads LGHNA; CDR2 reads YSLEER. The CDR3 length is 16 residues. The V and J ends lost 1 base and 2 bases respectively, with 14 bases between them. The CDR3 reads CASSQVGVGEQETQYF. The CDR3 DNA sequence: TGCGCCAGCAGCCAAGTAGGAGTTGGGGAGCAAGAGACCCAGTACTTC.

This clonotype has ten or more counts. The chain carries TRBV27 and TRBJ1-5; D unclear. Germline CDR1 MNHEY, CDR2 SMNVEV (reference sequence). This CDR3 is built from 14 residues. Trimming took off 10 bases at V and 3 bases at J, with 16 bases between the two ends. CDR3 loop: CANAGRPPNQPQHF. CDR3 coding DNA: TGTGCCAACGCAGGTCGACCGCCCAATCAGCCCCAGCATTTT.

V usage is TRBV20-1 and J usage is TRBJ2-7, with TRBD1 matching over 8 bases. The CDR3 sequence is 15 residues long. V lost 3 bases to trimming and J lost 3 bases; unmatched junction nucleotides: 10. Per germline, CDR1 DFQATT and CDR2 SNEGSKA (reference sequence). The CDR3 sequence: CSARSGTGGFYEQYF. The CDR3 DNA follows: TGCAGTGCTAGGTCGGGTACAGGGGGATTCTACGAGCAGTACTTC.

The chain has TRBV6-2 or TRBV6-3 and TRBJ2-5; D is perhaps TRBD2 (5 bases). Trimming removed 2 bases at V and 5 bases at J, with 12 bases between. Germline V gives CDR1 MNHEY, CDR2 SVGEGT. The CDR3 totals 14 residues. The CDR3 reads CASSYPGSWETQYF. CDR3 DNA sequence: TGTGCCAGCAGTTACCCGGGGTCGTGGGAGACCCAGTACTTC.

The chain employs TRBV11-2 and TRBJ2-3, with 11 bases matching TRBD1. The CDR3 runs 18 residues. Germline CDR1 and CDR2: SGHAT and FQNNGV. Losses at the gene ends were 5 bases for V and 0 bases for J; bases not matched to a gene: 10. The CDR3 reads CASSLRPGQGASTDTQYF. The CDR3 DNA is TGTGCCAGCAGCCTACGGCCTGGACAGGGGGCGAGCACAGATACGCAGTATTTT.

Of note for this clonotype: An end of the junction differs from the germline gene, which may be a read error. The rearrangement links TRBV18 to TRBJ2-1, with D possibly matching TRBD1 (5 bases). The germline CDR1 and CDR2 sequences are KGHSH and LQKENI. The CDR3 is 15 residues long. CDR3 nucleotide sequence: TGTGTCAGCTCACCACAGGTTTATGGGAACAATGAGCAGTTCTTC. This translates into CVSSPQVYGNNEQFF.

V is TRBV2 and J is TRBJ2-7; 8 bases align to TRBD2. The CDR3 sequence is 14 residues long. J lost 9 bases, V lost 2 bases, and 9 bases had no gene match. Germline V gene sequence: CDR1 SNHLY, CDR2 FYNNEI. The CDR3 DNA reads TGTGCCAGCAGTGAAATTAGCGGGGACCGTGTGCAGTACTTC. Protein sequence: CASSEISGDRVQYF. The whole variable domain, filled in from reference TRBV2 and TRBJ2-7, reads EPEVTQTPSHQVTQMGQEVILRCVPISNHLYFYWYRQILGQKVEFLVSFYNNEISEKSEIFDDQFSVERPDGSNFTLKIRSTKLEDSAMYFCASSEISGDRVQYFGPGTRLTVT.

Written as DNA, the CDR3 is TGTGCCAGTAGTATCACCGCCGGGACAGGGGGAGGTGAAAAACTGTTTTTT. It is translated as CASSITAGTGGGEKLFF. The chain is built from TRBV19 and TRBJ1-4; 11 nucleotides align to TRBD1. The CDR3 length is 17 residues. The V gene's germline CDR1 is LNHDA and CDR2 SQIVND (reference sequence). After removal of 3 bases from V and 7 bases from J, the junction contained 10 bases not matched to a gene.